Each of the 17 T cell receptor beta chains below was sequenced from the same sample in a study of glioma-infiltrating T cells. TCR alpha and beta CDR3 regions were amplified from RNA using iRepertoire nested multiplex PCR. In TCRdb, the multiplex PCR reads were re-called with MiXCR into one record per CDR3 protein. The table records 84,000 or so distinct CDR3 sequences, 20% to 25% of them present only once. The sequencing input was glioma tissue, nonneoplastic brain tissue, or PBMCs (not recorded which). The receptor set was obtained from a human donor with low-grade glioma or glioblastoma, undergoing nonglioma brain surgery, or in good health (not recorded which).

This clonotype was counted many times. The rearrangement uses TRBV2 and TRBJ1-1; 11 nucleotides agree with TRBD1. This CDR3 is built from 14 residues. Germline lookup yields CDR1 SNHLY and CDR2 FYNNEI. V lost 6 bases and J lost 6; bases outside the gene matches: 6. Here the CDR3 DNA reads TGTGCCAGCAGCGGGACAGGGGGTAGGGCTGAAGCTTTCTTT. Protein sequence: CASSGTGGRAEAFF.

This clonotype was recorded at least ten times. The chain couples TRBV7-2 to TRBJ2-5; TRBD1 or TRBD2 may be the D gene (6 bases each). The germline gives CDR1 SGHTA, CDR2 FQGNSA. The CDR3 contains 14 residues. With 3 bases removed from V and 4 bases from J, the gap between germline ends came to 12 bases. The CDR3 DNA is TGTGCCAGCAGCTTTACAGGGACTCGAGAGACCCAGTACTTC. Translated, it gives CASSFTGTRETQYF.

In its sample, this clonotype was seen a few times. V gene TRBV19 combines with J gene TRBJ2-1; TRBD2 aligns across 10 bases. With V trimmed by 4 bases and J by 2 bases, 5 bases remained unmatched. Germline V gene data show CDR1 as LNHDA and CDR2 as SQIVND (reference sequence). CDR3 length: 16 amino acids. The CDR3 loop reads CASSRATSGPYNEQFF. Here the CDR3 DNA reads TGTGCCAGTAGTAGGGCGACTAGCGGGCCCTACAATGAGCAGTTCTTC.

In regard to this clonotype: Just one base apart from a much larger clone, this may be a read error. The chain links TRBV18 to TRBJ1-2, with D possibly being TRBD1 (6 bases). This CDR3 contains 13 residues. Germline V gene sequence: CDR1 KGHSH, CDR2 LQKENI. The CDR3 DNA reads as TGTGCCAGCCCACCAGGGGAGAACTATGGCTACACCTTC. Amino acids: CASPPGENYGYTF.

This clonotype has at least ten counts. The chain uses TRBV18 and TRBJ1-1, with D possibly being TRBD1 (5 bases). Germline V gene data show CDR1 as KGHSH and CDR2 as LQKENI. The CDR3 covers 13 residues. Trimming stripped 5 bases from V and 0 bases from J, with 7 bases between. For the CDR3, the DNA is TGTGCCAGCTCAGAGGGGATGAACACTGAAGCTTTCTTT. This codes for CASSEGMNTEAFF.

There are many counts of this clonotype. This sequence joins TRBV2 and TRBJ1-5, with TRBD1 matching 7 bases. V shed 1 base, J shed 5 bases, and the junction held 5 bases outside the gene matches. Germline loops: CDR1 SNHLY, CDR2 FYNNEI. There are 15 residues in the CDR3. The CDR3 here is CASSEVQGLHQPQHF. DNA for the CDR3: TGTGCCAGCAGTGAAGTACAGGGGCTTCATCAGCCCCAGCATTTT.

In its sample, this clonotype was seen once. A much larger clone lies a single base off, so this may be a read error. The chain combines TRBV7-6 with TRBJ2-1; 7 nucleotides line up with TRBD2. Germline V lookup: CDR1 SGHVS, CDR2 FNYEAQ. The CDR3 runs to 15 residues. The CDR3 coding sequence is TGTGCCAGCAGCCCAGCGGGATCCGACTACTATGAGCAGTTCTTC. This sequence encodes CASSPAGSDYYEQFF.

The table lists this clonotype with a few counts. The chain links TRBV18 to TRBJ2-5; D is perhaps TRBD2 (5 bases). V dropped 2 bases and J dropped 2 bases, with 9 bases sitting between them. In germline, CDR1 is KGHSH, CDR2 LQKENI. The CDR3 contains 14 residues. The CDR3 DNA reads TGTGCCAGCTCACCATCCCCGGGGCAAGAGACCCAGTACTTC. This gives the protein CASSPSPGQETQYF.

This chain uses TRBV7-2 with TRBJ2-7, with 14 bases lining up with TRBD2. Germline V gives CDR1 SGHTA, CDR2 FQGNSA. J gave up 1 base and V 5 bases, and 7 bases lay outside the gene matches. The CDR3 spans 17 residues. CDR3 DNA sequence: TGTGCCAGCAGCCCTAGGACTAGCGGGGGGTCTTCCTACGAGCAGTACTTC. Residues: CASSPRTSGGSSYEQYF.

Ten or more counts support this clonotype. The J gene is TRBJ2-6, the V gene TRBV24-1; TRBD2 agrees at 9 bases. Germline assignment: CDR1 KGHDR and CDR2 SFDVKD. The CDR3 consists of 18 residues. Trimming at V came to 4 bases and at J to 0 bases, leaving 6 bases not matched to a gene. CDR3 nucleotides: TGTGCCACCAGTGACTTGACTAGCGGATCCTCTGGGGCCAACGTCCTGACTTTC. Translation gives CATSDLTSGSSGANVLTF.

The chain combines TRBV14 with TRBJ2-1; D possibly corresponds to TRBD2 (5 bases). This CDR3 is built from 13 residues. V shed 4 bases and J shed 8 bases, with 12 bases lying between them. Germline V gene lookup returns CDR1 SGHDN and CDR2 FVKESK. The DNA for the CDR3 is TGTGCCAGCAGCCCTCGGAGCGGAGATGAGCAGTTCTTC. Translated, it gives CASSPRSGDEQFF.

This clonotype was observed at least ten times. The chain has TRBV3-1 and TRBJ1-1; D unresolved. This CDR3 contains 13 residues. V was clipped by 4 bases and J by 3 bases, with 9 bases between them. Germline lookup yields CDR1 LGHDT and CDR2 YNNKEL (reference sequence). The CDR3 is CASSRIKDTEAFF. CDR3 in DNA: TGTGCCAGCAGCCGAATCAAAGACACTGAAGCTTTCTTT. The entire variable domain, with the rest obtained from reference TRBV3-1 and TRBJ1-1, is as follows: DTAVSQTPKYLVTQMGNDKSIKCEQNLGHDTMYWYKQDSKKFLKIMFSYNNKELIINETVPNRFSPKSPDKAHLNLHINSLELGDSAVYFCASSRIKDTEAFFGQGTRLTVV.

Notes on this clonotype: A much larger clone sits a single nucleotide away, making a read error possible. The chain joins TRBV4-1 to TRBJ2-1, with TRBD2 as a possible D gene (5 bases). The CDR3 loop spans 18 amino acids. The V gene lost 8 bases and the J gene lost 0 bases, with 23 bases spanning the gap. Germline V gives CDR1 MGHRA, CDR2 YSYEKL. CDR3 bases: TGCGCCAGCGGCCTGTTCGGGGATAGCGCGAGCTCCTACAATGAGCAGTTCTTC. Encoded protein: CASGLFGDSASSYNEQFF.

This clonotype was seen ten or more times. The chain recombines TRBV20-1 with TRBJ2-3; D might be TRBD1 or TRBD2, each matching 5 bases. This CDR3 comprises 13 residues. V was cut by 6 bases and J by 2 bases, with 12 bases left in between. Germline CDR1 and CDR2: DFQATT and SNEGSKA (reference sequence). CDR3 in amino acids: CSAVSGATDTQYF. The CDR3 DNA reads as TGCAGTGCCGTATCCGGGGCCACAGATACGCAGTATTTT.

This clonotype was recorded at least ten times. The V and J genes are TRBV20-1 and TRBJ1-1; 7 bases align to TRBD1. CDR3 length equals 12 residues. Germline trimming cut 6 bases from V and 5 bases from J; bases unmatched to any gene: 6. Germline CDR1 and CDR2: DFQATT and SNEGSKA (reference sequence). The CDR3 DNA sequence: TGCAGTGCCGGGGCAGGGGGGACTGAAGCTTTCTTT. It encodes CSAGAGGTEAFF.

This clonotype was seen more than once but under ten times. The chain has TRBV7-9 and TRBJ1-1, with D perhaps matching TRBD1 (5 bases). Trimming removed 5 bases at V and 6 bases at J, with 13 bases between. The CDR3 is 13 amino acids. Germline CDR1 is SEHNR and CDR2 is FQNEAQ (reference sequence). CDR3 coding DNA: TGTGCCAGCAGCCAAACGTGGGGCTCTGAAGCTTTCTTT. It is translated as CASSQTWGSEAFF.

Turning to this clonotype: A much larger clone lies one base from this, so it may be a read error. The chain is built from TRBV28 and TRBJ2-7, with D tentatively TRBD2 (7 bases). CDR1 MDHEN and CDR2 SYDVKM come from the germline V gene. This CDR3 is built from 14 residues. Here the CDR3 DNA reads TGTGCCACCTTCTCCCCGCCCGGCGGGGGCGAGCAGTGCTTC. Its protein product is CATFSPPGGGEQCF.